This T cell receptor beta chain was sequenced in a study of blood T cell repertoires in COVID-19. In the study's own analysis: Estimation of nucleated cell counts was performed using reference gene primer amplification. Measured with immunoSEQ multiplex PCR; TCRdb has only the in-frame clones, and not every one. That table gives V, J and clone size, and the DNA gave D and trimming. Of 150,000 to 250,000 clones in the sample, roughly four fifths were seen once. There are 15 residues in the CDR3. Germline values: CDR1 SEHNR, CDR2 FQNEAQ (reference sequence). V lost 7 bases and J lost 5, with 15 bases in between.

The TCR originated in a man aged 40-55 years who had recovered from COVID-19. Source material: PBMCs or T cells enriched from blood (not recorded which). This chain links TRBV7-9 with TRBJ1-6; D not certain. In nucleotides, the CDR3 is TGTGCCAGCAAGACTGGCAATTCTGATAATTCACCCCTCCACTTT. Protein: CASKTGNSDNSPLHF.